The clone carrying this T cell receptor beta chain has a handful of counts. Together with a sample-barcoded 5' primer, a J-beta primer mix was included in a second PCR lasting 7 to 11 cycles. Every sample gave at least 3 million paired-end reads containing CDR3. TCRdb re-called the 5' RACE reads through MiXCR, storing one row per CDR3 protein. This sample yields more than 800,000 distinct CDR3 sequences, of which more than 35% are seen a single time; approximately 20% belongs to the top ten. The data are from a study of blood T cells in healthy people across ages. Germline V gene lookup returns CDR1 MGHDK and CDR2 SYGVNS. This CDR3 comprises 17 residues. The V gene lost 2 bases and the J gene lost 2 bases, with 19 bases spanning the gap.

The sequence derives from a woman aged 55-70 years in good health. Sequencing was carried out using blood. The genes are TRBV25-1 and TRBJ2-7, with D possibly matching TRBD1 (5 bases). The CDR3, as DNA: TGTGCCAGCAGTGAAAACCAGGGCCTAGGTAGTCCCTACGAGCAGTACTTC. As protein: CASSENQGLGSPYEQYF.